This T cell receptor (beta chain) was observed in a study of T cell responses to AZD1222 COVID-19 vaccine. Study conclusions and caveats: Donors were chiefly white British, with a greater number of females, and clonal diversity was perhaps underestimated. Seropositivity was recorded at baseline in only a handful of AZD1222 recipients. CD4 TCRs covered the whole spike, strongest at regions 160-218 and 743-854.

Worth noting for this clone: Its matching antigen is unknown.

Germline values: CDR1 SGHTA, CDR2 FQGNSA. The length of the CDR3 is 13 residues. V was trimmed by 2 bases and J by 8 bases, leaving 9 bases between them. Profiled with immunoSEQ multiplex PCR; TCRdb holds only in-frame clones, not every one. The sample has about 130,000 clones, 90% seen once; the top ten hold less than 8.5%. This TCR was recovered from an adult in good health. This sample comprised peripheral blood, obtained on day 0 of AZD1222 vaccination. This sequence joins TRBV7-2 and TRBJ1-4, with D possibly TRBD1 on 6 matching bases. The CDR3 loop is CASSLWTEEKLFF. The CDR3 DNA sequence: TGTGCCAGCAGCTTATGGACAGAGGAAAAACTGTTTTTT. Combining the CDR3 with reference TRBV7-2 and TRBJ1-4 gives the whole variable domain GAGVSQSPSNKVTEKGKDVELRCDPISGHTALYWYRQSLGQGLEFLIYFQGNSAPDKSGLPSDRFSAERTGGSVSTLTIQRTQQEDSAVYLCASSLWTEEKLFFGSGTQLSVL.